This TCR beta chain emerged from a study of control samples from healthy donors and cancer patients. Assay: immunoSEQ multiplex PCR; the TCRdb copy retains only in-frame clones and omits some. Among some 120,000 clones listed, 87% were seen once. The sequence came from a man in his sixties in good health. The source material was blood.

CDR3 sequence: CASSDRSLGQYNEQFF. As DNA, the CDR3 is TGTGCCAGCAGTGACAGGTCCCTTGGACAGTACAATGAGCAGTTCTTC. V and J are TRBV6-4 and TRBJ2-1; a weak D match, TRBD1 (6 bases). Germline V gives CDR1 MRHNA, CDR2 SNTAGT. CDR3 length: 16 residues. V was shortened by 2 bases and J by 4 bases, with 15 bases between the two germline ends.